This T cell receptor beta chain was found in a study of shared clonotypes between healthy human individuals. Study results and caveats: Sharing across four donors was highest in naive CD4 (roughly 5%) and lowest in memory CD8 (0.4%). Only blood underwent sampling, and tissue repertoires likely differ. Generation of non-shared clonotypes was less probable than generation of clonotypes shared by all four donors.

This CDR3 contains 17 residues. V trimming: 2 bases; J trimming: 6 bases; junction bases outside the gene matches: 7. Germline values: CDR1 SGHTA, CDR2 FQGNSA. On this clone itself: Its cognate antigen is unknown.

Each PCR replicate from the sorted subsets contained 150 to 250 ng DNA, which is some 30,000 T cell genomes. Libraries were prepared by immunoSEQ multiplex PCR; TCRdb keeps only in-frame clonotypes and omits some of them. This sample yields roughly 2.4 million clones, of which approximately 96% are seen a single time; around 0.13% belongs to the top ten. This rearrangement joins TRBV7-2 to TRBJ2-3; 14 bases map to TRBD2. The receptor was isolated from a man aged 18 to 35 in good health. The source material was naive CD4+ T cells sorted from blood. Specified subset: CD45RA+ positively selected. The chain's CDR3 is CASSLRLAGGPIDTQYF. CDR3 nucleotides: TGTGCCAGCAGCTTACGACTAGCGGGAGGGCCTATCGATACGCAGTATTTT.